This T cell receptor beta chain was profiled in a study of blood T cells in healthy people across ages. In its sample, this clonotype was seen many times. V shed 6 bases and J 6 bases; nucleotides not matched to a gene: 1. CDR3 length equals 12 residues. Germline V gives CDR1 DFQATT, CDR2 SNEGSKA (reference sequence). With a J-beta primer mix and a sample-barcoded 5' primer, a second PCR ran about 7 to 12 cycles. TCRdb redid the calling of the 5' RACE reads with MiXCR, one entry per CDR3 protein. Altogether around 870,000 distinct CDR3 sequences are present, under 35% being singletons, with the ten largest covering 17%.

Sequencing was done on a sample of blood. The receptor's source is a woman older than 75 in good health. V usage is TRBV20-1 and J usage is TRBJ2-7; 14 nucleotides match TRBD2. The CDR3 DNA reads TGCAGTGCCGGACTAGCGGGGGGCGAGCAGTACTTC. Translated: CSAGLAGGEQYF.